A single sample gave rise to the 22 T cell receptor beta chains below, sequenced in a study of control samples from healthy donors and cancer patients. Clones were sequenced by immunoSEQ multiplex PCR, and TCRdb holds only the in-frame ones, with some missing. Of over 110,000 clones listed, more than 85% were seen once; the top ten hold roughly 8.7%. Sequenced material: blood. These receptors came from a woman in her twenties or thirties in good health.

The chain links TRBV2 to TRBJ2-7; TRBD2 aligns across 8 bases. V lost 6 bases to trimming and J lost 4 bases; unmatched junction nucleotides: 8. The germline gives CDR1 SNHLY, CDR2 FYNNEI. This CDR3 has 14 residues. The CDR3 loop is CASRPGLAGYEQYF. In DNA form, the CDR3 reads TGTGCCAGCAGGCCCGGACTAGCTGGATACGAGCAGTACTTC.

This chain uses TRBV5-4 with TRBJ2-5; D call uncertain. Per germline, CDR1 SGHNT and CDR2 YYREEE (reference sequence). With 9 bases removed from V and 2 bases from J, the gap between germline ends came to 5 bases. This CDR3 has 10 amino acids. The DNA for the CDR3 is TGTGCCATGGGGCAAGAGACCCAGTACTTC. It yields the protein CAMGQETQYF.

The rearrangement links TRBV19 to TRBJ1-2; D not resolved. The V end lost 3 bases, the J end lost 0 bases, and 11 bases lay between the germline ends. Germline assignment: CDR1 LNHDA and CDR2 SQIVND (reference sequence). The CDR3 is made up of 15 amino acids. In DNA, the CDR3 is TGTGCCAGTAGTATTCCGCACTTACCTAACTATGGCTACACCTTC. Protein: CASSIPHLPNYGYTF.

In this sample, this clone turned up once. This chain links TRBV28 with TRBJ1-2, with 9 bases lining up with TRBD1. V lost 4 bases, J lost 0 bases, and 9 bases stayed unmatched. The germline gives CDR1 MDHEN, CDR2 SYDVKM. The CDR3 has 17 residues. The CDR3 nucleotides read TGTGCCAGCAGTTCCAGTGAACAGGGGGCCGCTAACTATGGCTACACCTTC. Its translation: CASSSSEQGAANYGYTF.

The chain employs TRBV15 and TRBJ2-1; the D gene is possibly TRBD1 (6 bases). This CDR3 contains 16 residues. From germline, CDR1 is LNHNV and CDR2 YYDKDF (reference sequence). V was shortened by 4 bases and J by 5 bases, with 18 bases between the two germline ends. CDR3 amino acids: CATSIPTFDRHNEQFF. The CDR3 nucleotides are TGTGCCACCAGCATACCCACCTTCGACAGGCACAATGAGCAGTTCTTC.

This chain joins TRBV30 and TRBJ1-2, with 7 bases identical to TRBD1. Losses at the gene ends were 1 base for V and 4 bases for J; bases not matched to a gene: 3. Germline CDR1 GTSNPN, CDR2 SVGIG (reference sequence). The CDR3 has 13 amino acids. The CDR3 DNA sequence: TGTGCCTGGAGTGGCAGGGGGGGCTATGGCTACACCTTC. Its protein is CAWSGRGGYGYTF. Full variable domain (missing parts from reference TRBV30 and TRBJ1-2): SQTIHQWPATLVQPVGSPLSLECTVEGTSNPNLYWYRQAAGRGLQLLFYSVGIGQISSEVPQNLSASRPQDRQFILSSKKLLLSDSGFYLCAWSGRGGYGYTFGSGTRLTVV.

V and J are TRBV4-2 and TRBJ2-1; D might be TRBD2 (5 bases). This CDR3 contains 15 residues. Germline V lookup: CDR1 LGHNA, CDR2 YNFKEQ. The V gene lost 4 bases and the J gene lost 4 bases, with 14 bases spanning the gap. As DNA, the CDR3 is TGTGCCAGCAGCCTCGAGCGGAACTTTTACAATGAGCAGTTCTTC. It is translated as CASSLERNFYNEQFF.

In regard to this clone: The identical CDR3 is also encoded by other nucleotide sequences in the sample. V usage is TRBV5-4 and J usage is TRBJ2-7; D not resolved. The CDR3 extends over 11 amino acids. The germline CDR1 and CDR2 sequences are SGHNT and YYREEE (reference sequence). With 0 bases removed from V and 4 bases from J, the gap between germline ends came to 2 bases. The CDR3 loop is CASSLGYEQYF. The CDR3, as DNA: TGTGCCAGCAGCTTGGGTTACGAGCAGTACTTC.

The chain recombines TRBV6-5 with TRBJ1-2; tentative D call: TRBD1 (5 bases). The CDR3 sequence is 14 residues long. Germline V lookup: CDR1 MNHEY, CDR2 SVGAGI. The V end lost 6 bases, the J end lost 2 bases, and 13 bases lay between the germline ends. This chain's CDR3 is CASREPGENYGYTF. The CDR3 nucleotides are TGTGCCAGCAGAGAGCCGGGGGAGAACTATGGCTACACCTTC.

This clone was recorded once. The gene calls are TRBV3-1 (or the pseudogene TRBV3-2) and TRBJ2-3; 8 bases map to TRBD1. CDR3 length: 18 amino acids. Germline trimming cut 2 bases from V and 5 bases from J; bases unmatched to any gene: 15. CDR1 and CDR2 (germline): LGHDT, YNNKEL (reference sequence). The CDR3, as DNA: TGTGCCAGCAGCCAAAACCTAAGGATGCAGGGGGCAGGAGATACGCAGTATTTT. Translated: CASSQNLRMQGAGDTQYF.

The rearrangement links TRBV6-2 or TRBV6-3 to TRBJ2-3; D remains unclear. This CDR3 contains 14 residues. Trimming shortened V by 5 bases and J by 5 bases, and 14 bases separated the two germline ends. Germline V gives CDR1 MNHEY, CDR2 SVGEGT. DNA for the CDR3: TGTGCCAGCAGTCCCCTCCCCGCGGTAGATACGCAGTATTTT. Amino acid sequence: CASSPLPAVDTQYF.

V is TRBV7-2 and J is TRBJ2-7, with 7 bases that match TRBD2. The V and J ends lost 5 bases and 0 bases, in that order; junction bases with no gene match: 10. The germline gives CDR1 SGHTA, CDR2 FQGNSA. This CDR3 comprises 16 residues. Here the CDR3 reads CASSLRSGESSYEQYF. In DNA form, the CDR3 reads TGTGCCAGCAGCCTCCGAAGCGGGGAAAGCTCCTACGAGCAGTACTTC.

The chain recombines TRBV2 with TRBJ2-3; D is unresolved. With 5 bases removed from V and 0 bases from J, the gap between germline ends came to 12 bases. The germline V gene encodes CDR1 SNHLY and CDR2 FYNNEI. The CDR3 contains 15 residues. The CDR3 protein is CASSNRRDSTDTQYF. CDR3 DNA: TGTGCCAGCAGTAACCGCAGAGATAGCACAGATACGCAGTATTTT.

This clone was observed a single time. The chain couples TRBV2 to TRBJ2-2; 7 bases are shared with TRBD2. Germline V gives CDR1 SNHLY, CDR2 FYNNEI. V shed 7 bases and J 1 base; nucleotides not matched to a gene: 3. CDR3 size: 14 residues. The CDR3 DNA sequence: TGTGCCAGCATGGAGCGGGAGAACACCGGGGAGCTGTTTTTT. Residues: CASMERENTGELFF.

The CDR3 DNA follows: TGTGCCAGCAGCTTGGGTACCACAAGCAATTCCCAAGAGACCCAGTACTTC. This translates into CASSLGTTSNSQETQYF. J is TRBJ2-5 and V is TRBV5-8; D unclear. Trimming took off 0 bases at V and 1 base at J, with 16 bases between the two ends. The CDR3 covers 17 residues. CDR1 SGHTS and CDR2 YDEGEE come from the germline V gene.

This chain uses TRBV7-9 with TRBJ1-1, with 7 bases matching TRBD1. The CDR3 loop spans 14 amino acids. V gave up 7 bases and J gave up 1 base; unmatched junction bases: 6. CDR1 SEHNR and CDR2 FQNEAQ come from the germline V gene (reference sequence). This CDR3 is CASNPTGRNTEAFF. The CDR3 DNA reads as TGTGCCAGCAACCCGACAGGGAGGAACACTGAAGCTTTCTTT.

The chain links TRBV6-5 to TRBJ2-1; TRBD1 agrees at 8 bases. The V segment lost 0 bases and the J segment 12 bases; nucleotides outside the gene matches: 13. This CDR3 region has 16 residues. Germline V gene lookup returns CDR1 MNHEY and CDR2 SVGAGI. CDR3 loop: CASSYSPQGAVSGQFF. The CDR3 nucleotides are TGTGCCAGCAGTTACTCCCCGCAGGGGGCGGTCTCGGGGCAGTTCTTC.

The V call is TRBV18, the J call TRBJ1-3; D is undetermined. V shed 3 bases and J shed 0 bases, with 12 bases lying between them. Germline CDR1 KGHSH, CDR2 LQKENI. This CDR3 contains 16 residues. CDR3 region: CASSPLRSGSGNTIYF. In DNA, the CDR3 is TGTGCCAGCTCACCCCTGCGAAGCGGCTCTGGAAACACCATATATTTT.

This rearrangement joins TRBV14 to TRBJ1-3; no clear D gene. The CDR3 extends over 15 amino acids. Between the trimmed V and J ends, which lost 1 base and 1 base, there was a span of 8 bases. Germline-derived CDR1 and CDR2 are SGHDN and FVKESK. The CDR3 loop reads CASSQGGGSGNTIYF. CDR3 nucleotides: TGTGCCAGCAGCCAAGGGGGAGGATCTGGAAACACCATATATTTT.

The gene calls are TRBV30 and TRBJ1-1; D call uncertain. From germline, CDR1 is GTSNPN and CDR2 SVGIG (reference sequence). The V end lost 3 bases, the J end lost 2 bases, and 13 bases lay between the germline ends. The CDR3 has 14 amino acids. This chain's CDR3 is CAWRRERANTEAFF. CDR3 nucleotides: TGTGCCTGGAGGAGGGAAAGGGCCAACACTGAAGCTTTCTTT. The full variable domain, rest sourced from reference TRBV30 and TRBJ1-1, is SQTIHQWPATLVQPVGSPLSLECTVEGTSNPNLYWYRQAAGRGLQLLFYSVGIGQISSEVPQNLSASRPQDRQFILSSKKLLLSDSGFYLCAWRRERANTEAFFGQGTRLTVV.

The chain uses TRBV18 and TRBJ2-7; D not resolved. V gave up 1 base and J gave up 0 bases, with 7 bases separating them. The CDR3 totals 14 residues. Germline CDR1 KGHSH, CDR2 LQKENI. The CDR3 region is CASSPRTASYEQYF. The CDR3 DNA follows: TGTGCCAGCTCACCACGCACAGCCTCCTACGAGCAGTACTTC.

This clone is a singleton in its sample. J is TRBJ1-2 and V is TRBV7-2; D is unclear. The CDR3 loop spans 13 amino acids. Germline CDR1 and CDR2: SGHTA and FQGNSA. V lost 3 bases and J lost 4, with 9 bases in between. CDR3 sequence (DNA): TGTGCCAGCAGCTTGGCCTCTTCCTATGGCTACACCTTC. This codes for CASSLASSYGYTF.